The 21 T cell receptor beta chains below come from one sample, sequenced in a study of T cell responses to AZD1222 COVID-19 vaccine. TCRdb's copy holds only in-frame clones and misses some; the assay was immunoSEQ multiplex PCR. This table holds some 140,000 clones, over 85% found once. Material: peripheral blood, obtained on day 0 of AZD1222 vaccination. These receptor sequences come from an adult in good health.

The chain has TRBV28 and TRBJ1-5; TRBD1 aligns across 7 bases. Germline V lookup: CDR1 MDHEN, CDR2 SYDVKM. Trimming at V came to 2 bases and at J to 8 bases, leaving 9 bases not matched to a gene. The length of the CDR3 is 15 residues. The CDR3 region has the DNA TGTGCCAGCAGTTTACGGACAGGTAATTCTAAGCCCCAGCATTTT. This codes for CASSLRTGNSKPQHF. Drawing the rest from reference TRBV28 and TRBJ1-5, the complete variable domain is DVKVTQSSRYLVKRTGEKVFLECVQDMDHENMFWYRQDPGLGLRLIYFSYDVKMKEKGDIPEGYSVSREKKERFSLILESASTNQTSMYLCASSLRTGNSKPQHFGDGTRLSIL.

The rearrangement joins TRBV19 to TRBJ2-7, with 10 positions matching TRBD2. Germline values: CDR1 LNHDA, CDR2 SQIVND (reference sequence). The V gene end was trimmed by 6 bases and the J gene end by 2 bases; junction bases not matched to a gene: 4. This CDR3 comprises 14 residues. CDR3 residues: CASSQTSGPYEQYF. The CDR3 bases are TGTGCCAGTAGCCAGACTAGCGGGCCCTACGAGCAGTACTTC.

This chain joins TRBV12-3 or TRBV12-4 and TRBJ1-2, with a tentative D call TRBD1 (5 bases). This CDR3 contains 13 residues. Trimming cost V 7 bases and J 8 bases, with 17 bases left between them. The CDR3 sequence is CASTPSEGVGYTF. The CDR3 bases are TGTGCCAGCACCCCATCGGAAGGGGTCGGCTACACCTTC.

The chain carries TRBV10-2 and TRBJ2-7, with 8 positions matching TRBD2. V gave up 8 bases and J gave up 2 bases; unmatched junction bases: 8. This CDR3 has 14 amino acids. The germline CDR1 and CDR2 sequences are WSHSY and SAAADI. CDR3 in amino acids: CASREGLTTYEQYF. CDR3 nucleotides: TGCGCCAGCCGGGAGGGTCTGACAACCTACGAGCAGTACTTC.

The chain joins TRBV5-1 to TRBJ1-2; D is ambiguous. V lost 0 bases and J lost 5, with 8 bases in between. Per germline, CDR1 SGHRS and CDR2 YFSETQ. The CDR3 is 13 amino acids. CDR3: CASSLVPVYGYTF. The CDR3, as DNA: TGCGCCAGCAGCTTGGTTCCGGTGTATGGCTACACCTTC.

This chain uses TRBV27 with TRBJ2-7, with 7 bases matching TRBD1. Losses at the gene ends were 6 bases for V and 1 base for J; bases not matched to a gene: 9. Germline CDR1 and CDR2: MNHEY and SMNVEV (reference sequence). This CDR3 is 15 amino acids long. This CDR3 reads CASRKGQVLSYEQYF. The CDR3 DNA follows: TGTGCCAGCAGGAAAGGACAGGTATTGTCCTACGAGCAGTACTTC.

This chain uses TRBV2 with TRBJ1-5, with D perhaps matching TRBD1 (5 bases). V lost 6 bases, J lost 3 bases, and 12 bases lay in between. Germline V gene data show CDR1 as SNHLY and CDR2 as FYNNEI. CDR3 length: 14 amino acids. CDR3 in amino acids: CASRETEANQPQHF. The CDR3 DNA sequence: TGTGCCAGCAGGGAGACAGAAGCCAATCAGCCCCAGCATTTT.

The CDR3 here is CSASFVTSESYGYTF. The CDR3 DNA is TGCAGTGCTAGTTTCGTAACGTCAGAGAGCTATGGCTACACCTTC. The chain has TRBV20-1 and TRBJ1-2; no firm D call. CDR3 size: 15 residues. Trimming took 3 bases from V and 4 from J, leaving 18 bases between them. The germline CDR1 and CDR2 sequences are DFQATT and SNEGSKA (reference sequence).

The chain employs TRBV2 and TRBJ1-1; D gene uncertain. Germline V lookup: CDR1 SNHLY, CDR2 FYNNEI. Trimming stripped 6 bases from V and 2 bases from J, with 10 bases between. CDR3 length equals 13 residues. The CDR3 is CASRKGLNTEAFF. The CDR3 DNA sequence: TGTGCCAGCAGGAAGGGTTTAAACACTGAAGCTTTCTTT. Using reference TRBV2 and TRBJ1-1 for the parts outside the CDR3, the full variable domain is EPEVTQTPSHQVTQMGQEVILRCVPISNHLYFYWYRQILGQKVEFLVSFYNNEISEKSEIFDDQFSVERPDGSNFTLKIRSTKLEDSAMYFCASRKGLNTEAFFGQGTRLTVV.

V is TRBV28 and J is TRBJ2-7, with 12 bases identical to TRBD1. The CDR3 runs 14 residues. V shed 6 bases, J shed 5 bases, and the junction held 5 bases outside the gene matches. The germline gives CDR1 MDHEN, CDR2 SYDVKM. This CDR3 is CASRGQGAVNEQYF. The CDR3 DNA sequence: TGTGCCAGCAGGGGACAGGGGGCGGTCAACGAGCAGTACTTC.

The chain joins TRBV6-5 to TRBJ2-3; 11 positions agree with TRBD2. CDR1 MNHEY and CDR2 SVGAGI come from the germline V gene. V gave up 8 bases and J gave up 2 bases; unmatched junction bases: 6. CDR3 length: 15 residues. CDR3 loop: CASGGTSGITDTQYF. DNA for the CDR3: TGTGCCAGCGGAGGGACTAGCGGAATCACAGATACGCAGTATTTT.

This clone occurred once. The rearrangement links TRBV2 to TRBJ1-5; 8 bases are shared with TRBD1. CDR1 and CDR2 from the germline V gene are SNHLY and FYNNEI. The CDR3 sequence is 14 residues long. The V segment lost 6 bases and the J segment 5 bases; nucleotides outside the gene matches: 6. CDR3 sequence (DNA): TGTGCCAGCAGGTCGGGACAGGCCTATCAGCCCCAGCATTTT. Residues: CASRSGQAYQPQHF. Together with reference TRBV2 and TRBJ1-5, the CDR3 gives the full variable domain: EPEVTQTPSHQVTQMGQEVILRCVPISNHLYFYWYRQILGQKVEFLVSFYNNEISEKSEIFDDQFSVERPDGSNFTLKIRSTKLEDSAMYFCASRSGQAYQPQHFGDGTRLSIL.

The CDR3 protein is CASSLGRRQGSNEKLFF. The CDR3 DNA follows: TGTGCCAGCAGCTTAGGCCGACGACAGGGGTCTAATGAAAAACTGTTTTTT. J is TRBJ1-4 and V is TRBV7-6, with 8 bases aligning to TRBD1. This CDR3 contains 17 residues. From germline, CDR1 is SGHVS and CDR2 FNYEAQ. V dropped 1 base and J dropped 3; count of bases not matched to a gene: 7.

V gene TRBV15 combines with J gene TRBJ1-2, with TRBD1 identical over 10 bases. Germline CDR1 and CDR2: LNHNV and YYDKDF (reference sequence). V dropped 5 bases and J dropped 5; count of bases not matched to a gene: 11. The CDR3 is 16 residues long. The CDR3 DNA is TGTGCCACCAGCGACAGGGGGCTTGAAGGGAGGTATGGCTACACCTTC. It yields the protein CATSDRGLEGRYGYTF.

V gene TRBV28 combines with J gene TRBJ1-6; no reliable D call. The CDR3 is 11 amino acids. The germline V and J ends were trimmed by 3 bases and 10 bases, with 4 bases remaining between them. Per the germline V gene, CDR1 is MDHEN and CDR2 is SYDVKM. This chain's CDR3 is CASSLESPLHF. The CDR3 DNA follows: TGTGCCAGCAGTTTGGAGTCACCCCTCCACTTT.

The chain uses TRBV29-1 and TRBJ1-2, with 8 bases identical to TRBD1. The CDR3 consists of 13 residues. After removal of 7 bases from V and 3 bases from J, the junction contained 7 bases not matched to a gene. CDR1 is SQVTM, CDR2 ANQGSEA, per germline. CDR3 DNA sequence: TGCAGCGCCGCCGAGACAGGGGACTATGGCTACACCTTC. This encodes CSAAETGDYGYTF.

This sequence joins TRBV11-2 and TRBJ1-1, with D maybe TRBD1 (6 bases). Germline values: CDR1 SGHAT, CDR2 FQNNGV. This CDR3 comprises 14 residues. V dropped 2 bases and J dropped 11 bases, with 18 bases sitting between them. DNA for the CDR3: TGTGCCAGCAGCTTAACAGGAGCGCGAGGACAGGCTTTCTTT. Translating gives CASSLTGARGQAFF.

This chain links TRBV9 with TRBJ1-4; 7 bases line up with TRBD1. V dropped 3 bases and J dropped 3; count of bases not matched to a gene: 8. The CDR3 totals 16 residues. CDR1 and CDR2 from the germline V gene are SGDLS and YYNGEE. The CDR3 reads CASSETGYGANEKLFF. As DNA, the CDR3 is TGTGCCAGCAGCGAGACAGGGTATGGAGCTAATGAAAAACTGTTTTTT.

Turning to this clone: The same CDR3 also results from other DNA sequences found in this sample. The CDR3: CASSQGGNTIYF. CDR3 DNA sequence: TGTGCCAGCAGCCAGGGTGGAAACACCATATATTTT. The chain joins TRBV3-1 (or the pseudogene TRBV3-2) to TRBJ1-3; D gene unclear. The CDR3 is 12 amino acids. Germline loops: CDR1 LGHDT, CDR2 YNNKEL (reference sequence). Trimming removed 3 bases from V and 3 bases from J, with 3 bases in between.

The chain has TRBV11-2 and TRBJ2-3, with D unresolved. The CDR3 is 15 amino acids. V was trimmed by 3 bases and J by 2 bases, leaving 12 bases between them. Germline V gene data show CDR1 as SGHAT and CDR2 as FQNNGV. CDR3 sequence (DNA): TGTGCCAGCAGCTTTATAGCTAGAAACACAGATACGCAGTATTTT. This translates into CASSFIARNTDTQYF.

The V gene is TRBV9, the J gene TRBJ1-3; TRBD1 is a possible D gene (5 bases). The length of the CDR3 is 15 residues. The V and J ends lost 0 bases and 2 bases respectively, with 9 bases between them. Germline V gene lookup returns CDR1 SGDLS and CDR2 YYNGEE. The CDR3 DNA reads TGTGCCAGCAGCGTAGACGCGGGACCTGGAAACACCATATATTTT. Translating gives CASSVDAGPGNTIYF.